A single T cell receptor beta chain is shown here with its context. Its antigen remains unidentified. Per germline, CDR1 SGHAT and CDR2 FQNNGV. V was cut by 5 bases and J by 6 bases, with 7 bases left in between. The CDR3 runs 11 residues. This record comes from a study of response to subunit inactivated influenza vaccine. Study-wide findings and caveats: With each seasonal influenza vaccination, the authors suggested, few new T cells are recruited.

From the RT-PCR reads, TCRdb called clonotypes with MiXCR, one entry per CDR3 protein. This sample has 300,000 to 350,000 distinct CDR3 sequences, with approximately 20% found just once. This TCR was sampled from a man aged 45 to 70 who received an inactivated influenza vaccine. The V call is TRBV11-2, the J call TRBJ1-2; maybe TRBD1 (5 bases). The sample consisted of PBMCs from blood, taken roughly 20 months after vaccination. The CDR3 coding sequence is TGTGCCAGCAGCCGAGGGGATGGCTACACCTTC. Translating gives CASSRGDGYTF.